This entry is about one T cell receptor (beta chain). Its antigen is not identified. TCRdb's copy holds only in-frame clones and misses some; the assay was immunoSEQ multiplex PCR. This repertoire shows some 130,000 clones, 80% to 90% found once; its top ten account for approximately 2%. The germline CDR1 and CDR2 sequences are MNHNS and SASEGT. Trimming stripped 2 bases from V and 4 bases from J, with 15 bases between. This CDR3 has 16 residues. These data come from a study of cytotoxic CD8 clonotypes in ibrutinib-treated CLL. Whole-study findings and limits: Clonality increased at ibrutinib response and stayed stable in sustained remission. At progression, however, it fell back toward baseline. Under therapy, public clonotypes either contracted or stayed stable, and they were uncommon.

V is TRBV6-1 and J is TRBJ1-5, with D perhaps matching TRBD1 (6 bases). The sample consisted of PBMCs, taken after 24 months of ibrutinib treatment. This clonotype was sampled from a human donor with chronic lymphocytic leukemia. The chain's CDR3 is CASSERGRGENQPQHF. For the CDR3, the DNA is TGTGCCAGCAGTGAAAGGGGCAGGGGAGAGAATCAGCCCCAGCATTTT.